The clone carrying this TCR beta chain was observed many times. Its antigen remains unidentified. TCRdb called the reads again in MiXCR, with one record for every CDR3 protein. In the table there are about 490,000 distinct CDR3 sequences, about 26% of which are singletons. Germline V gene data show CDR1 as SEHNR and CDR2 as FQNEAQ (reference sequence). This CDR3 is 9 amino acids long. Trimming pared 5 bases from V and 7 bases from J, leaving 3 bases between. This record belongs to a study of T cell repertoires in cytomegalovirus infection. Findings of the study overall: Individuals carrying CMV plus the relevant HLA were identified by cumulative frequency of public TCR beta families. The ex vivo response showed dominance by HLA-C-restricted CMV-specific TCR beta clonotypes.

The sequencing sample was made of PBMCs. The receptor comes from a human donor in good health (CMV status not recorded). Some clones in this sample may be carry-over from other donors' samples. The rearrangement joins TRBV7-9 to TRBJ2-7; the D is unclear. As DNA, the CDR3 is TGTGCCAGCAGCCCTGAGCAGTACTTC. It translates to CASSPEQYF.